These T cell receptor beta chains were read from a single sample in a study of blood T cell repertoires in COVID-19. Produced via immunoSEQ multiplex PCR; TCRdb's table is partial and in-frame only. The data show 60,000 to 70,000 clones, with roughly 84% seen just once and around 8% held by the top ten. The specimen was peripheral blood. The source is a man between 50 and 59 years old with active COVID-19. Both conserved end residues are trimmed from each CDR3.

CDR3 length	V gene	J gene	CDR3 protein
12	TRBV19	TRBJ2-7	ASSILAPPDEQY
10	TRBV25-1	TRBJ2-2	ASIGATGELF
13	TRBV2	TRBJ2-1	ASSETSGSFYEQF
14	TRBV19	TRBJ1-2	ASSIAHDRSGYGYT
11	TRBV10-1	TRBJ1-1	ASSEQQGTEAF
14	TRBV6-6	TRBJ1-2	ASSYLFRGTDGGYT
12	TRBV10-3	TRBJ1-6	ATRDTPYNSPLH
12	TRBV19	TRBJ2-7	ASSWTDSGYEQY
11	TRBV6-2/TRBV6-3	TRBJ1-2	ASSLGQGRGYT
12	TRBV7-8	TRBJ2-7	ASSYRDTAYEQY
13	TRBV11-2	TRBJ2-5	ASSLVAGGRETQY
10	TRBV2	TRBJ1-1	ASSEEGLGAF
10	TRBV5-6	TRBJ1-1	ASSLIGGEAF
13	TRBV19	TRBJ2-6	ASHRQFSGANVLT
12	TRBV18	TRBJ1-1	ASLQGSPNTEAF
11	TRBV29-1	TRBJ2-5	SVGTGGMETQY
14	TRBV4-2	TRBJ1-2	ASSQVAQGNNYGYT
14	TRBV5-1	TRBJ2-3	ASSPGRGADTDTQY
11	TRBV6-2/TRBV6-3	TRBJ2-7	ASSYWPSYEQY
12	TRBV30	TRBJ2-7	AWSVWDSSYEQY
14	TRBV29-1	TRBJ2-2	SVVSRGTGNTGELF
13	TRBV19	TRBJ1-5	ASSFGGTQNQPQH
13	TRBV21-1	TRBJ1-2	ASSGEVAHRRGYT
12	TRBV18	TRBJ1-1	ASSPGQGKTEAF
13	TRBV12-5	TRBJ2-7	ASGLSGTRSYEQY
10	TRBV27	TRBJ2-1	ASSTDRGRQF
12	TRBV2	TRBJ1-3	ASSYTGSGNTIY
11	TRBV24-1	TRBJ2-7	ATSDDTPYEQY
11	TRBV7-6	TRBJ2-7	ASSLGTLGEQY
14	TRBV7-9	TRBJ2-1	ASSSGTSGRGNEQF
11	TRBV5-4	TRBJ2-3	ASSPHRVDTQY
15	TRBV24-1	TRBJ2-5	ATSDSAGTLGEETQY
13	TRBV6-1	TRBJ2-3	ASTDGDSFTYTQY
11	TRBV7-2	TRBJ1-5	ASSSTGGQPQH
13	TRBV9	TRBJ2-1	ASSSGRTRGDEQF
12	TRBV11-2	TRBJ2-7	ASSPTGGAYEQY
13	TRBV11-2	TRBJ1-5	ASSLGGGSNQPQH
13	TRBV5-1	TRBJ2-2	ASSLKRETVGELF
11	TRBV19	TRBJ1-6	ANESSYNSPLH
13	TRBV5-6	TRBJ1-4	ASSLAGRWDEKLF
13	TRBV19	TRBJ2-1	ASSIILAGDNEQF
12	TRBV6-6	TRBJ1-2	ASSSGFTNYGYT
11	TRBV15	TRBJ2-2	ATSARNTGELF
16	TRBV7-6	TRBJ2-1	ASSLEIGLAGDDNEQF
11	TRBV2	TRBJ1-5	ASSVGGGQPQH
14	TRBV3-1/TRBV3-2	TRBJ2-1	ASSQDGRAYHNEQF
13	TRBV5-1	TRBJ1-4	ASRQGRATNEKLF
14	TRBV15	TRBJ1-1	ATSRDWTGLNTEAF
13	TRBV6-5	TRBJ2-2	ASTQGQGESGELF
13	TRBV19	TRBJ1-2	ASSITFGGNYGYT
10	TRBV19	TRBJ1-1	ASSIPGPEAF
12	TRBV6-5	TRBJ2-7	ASSLQGGSYEQY
14	TRBV5-1	TRBJ2-7	ASSLALGQVSYEQY
14	TRBV7-6	TRBJ1-2	ASSFVTGIADYGYT